This TCR beta chain was sequenced for a study of shared clonotypes between healthy human individuals. Here immunoSEQ multiplex PCR was the method, and the copy in TCRdb shows in-frame clones only, minus some. The data show 400,000 to 500,000 clones, 76% seen once. Unsorted samples relied on about 90 million PBMCs, which served as the source of genomic DNA. Per germline, CDR1 SNHLY and CDR2 FYNNEI. Deletions cut 5 bases from V and 6 bases from J, with 13 bases between. There are 14 residues in the CDR3. The TCR comes from a woman in her thirties or forties in good health. Some clones in this sample may be carry-over from other donors' samples. Specimen: PBMCs. The chain joins TRBV2 to TRBJ1-4; no firm D call. DNA of the CDR3: TGTGCCAGCAGTCGACCCCACGGAGATGAAAAACTGTTTTTT. It encodes CASSRPHGDEKLFF.